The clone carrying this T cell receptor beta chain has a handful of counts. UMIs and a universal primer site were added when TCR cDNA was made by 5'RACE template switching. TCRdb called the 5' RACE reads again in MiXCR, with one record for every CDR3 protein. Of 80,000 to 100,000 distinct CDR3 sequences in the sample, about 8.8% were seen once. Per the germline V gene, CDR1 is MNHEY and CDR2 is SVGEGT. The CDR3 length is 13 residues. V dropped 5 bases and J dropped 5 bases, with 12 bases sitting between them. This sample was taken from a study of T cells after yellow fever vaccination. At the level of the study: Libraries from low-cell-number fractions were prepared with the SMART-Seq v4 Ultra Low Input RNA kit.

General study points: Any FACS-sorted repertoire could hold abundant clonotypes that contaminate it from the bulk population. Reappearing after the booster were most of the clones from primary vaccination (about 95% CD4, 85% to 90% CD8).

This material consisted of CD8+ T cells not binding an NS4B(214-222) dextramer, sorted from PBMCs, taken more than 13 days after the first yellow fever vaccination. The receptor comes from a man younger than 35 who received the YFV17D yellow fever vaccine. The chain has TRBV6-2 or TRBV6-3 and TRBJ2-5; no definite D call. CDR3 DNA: TGTGCCAGCAGTATTTACCGGTGGGAGACCCAGTACTTC. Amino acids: CASSIYRWETQYF.